This entry features one T cell receptor (beta chain) sequence. The antigen is not known. The sample is drawn from a study of T cell repertoires in cytomegalovirus infection. In the study overall: Shared public TCR beta signatures pointed to both CMV infection and a matching HLA type. The study's findings and limits: Summed frequency of shared TCR beta families picked out CMV carriers who also had the relevant HLA. There were HLA-C-restricted CMV-specific TCR beta clonotypes dominating the ex vivo response.

Trimming removed 3 bases at V and 14 bases at J, with 23 bases between. This CDR3 has 15 amino acids. Germline assignment: CDR1 SGHTA and CDR2 FQGTGA. MiXCR, applied by TCRdb to the reads, yields one record per CDR3 protein. In the table there are under 350,000 distinct CDR3 sequences, 9.5% of which are singletons. This clonotype was obtained from a human donor in good health (CMV status not recorded). Some clones in this sample may be carry-over from other donors' samples. V and J are TRBV7-3 and TRBJ2-1, with D possibly called TRBD1 or TRBD2 (5 bases each). The specimen was PBMCs. CDR3 sequence (DNA): TGTGCCAGCAGCTTGTACCGGGACCCCGACCTAGGAAAGTTCTTC. Its translation: CASSLYRDPDLGKFF.